Listed below are T cell receptor beta chains from one sample, sequenced in a study of T cell repertoires in cytomegalovirus infection. Their target antigens are unknown. TCRdb ran MiXCR on the reads and lists one entry per CDR3 protein. The data contain 100,000 to 150,000 distinct CDR3 sequences, roughly 25% of them seen just once; the ten biggest clones take up around 32%. The source material was PBMCs, sequenced either directly or after in vitro stimulation (not recorded which). All receptors come from a human donor in good health (CMV status not recorded). Some clones in this sample may be carry-over from other donors' samples. CDR3s include the opening cysteine and the closing phenylalanine or tryptophan. D genes are given only for firm matches. The size of a clone is reported for some rows only, either as once, few or many, or as a class for expanded clones.

>TRBV11-2|TRBJ1-1|few|TRBD1
TGTGCCAGCAGCCCCCGGACAGGGAATGGGCCGAACACTGAAGCTTTCTTT
CASSPRTGNGPNTEAFF
>TRBV7-9|TRBJ2-1|.|.
TGTGCCGGAGACCGGGACTCATACAATGAGCAGTTCTTC
CAGDRDSYNEQFF
>TRBV7-2|TRBJ2-1|many|.
TGTGCCAGCAGCCCGCAAGACACCGGTGAGCAGTTCTTC
CASSPQDTGEQFF
>TRBV5-5|TRBJ2-1|.|TRBD2
TGTGCCAGCAGCTTTCCCCGCGGGAGGGCCGAGAATGAGCAGTTCTTC
CASSFPRGRAENEQFF
>TRBV7-2|TRBJ2-3|few|.
TGTGCCAGCAGCTTTTCAAAGGGGGATACGCAGTATTTT
CASSFSKGDTQYF
>TRBV7-2|TRBJ2-1|many|TRBD2
TGTGCCAGCAGCTCGACTAGCGGGAGTTACAATGAGCAGTTCTTC
CASSSTSGSYNEQFF
>TRBV19|TRBJ1-5|.|TRBD1
TGTGCCAGTAGTAGGCGACAGGGGGGGGTAAATCAGCCCCAGCATTTT
CASSRRQGGVNQPQHF
>TRBV11-3|TRBJ2-7|few|TRBD2
TGTGCCAGCAGCTTAGGGACTAGCGGGAGTTCAATATACGAGCAGTACTTC
CASSLGTSGSSIYEQYF
>TRBV28|TRBJ1-2|.|TRBD1
TGTGCCAGCAGTTCCCAGGACAGGGTCCGGGGCTACACCTTC
CASSSQDRVRGYTF
>TRBV3-1|TRBJ1-1|.|.
TGTGCCAGCGGTGAGATGAACACTGAAGCTTTCTTT
CASGEMNTEAFF
>TRBV19|TRBJ2-1|.|TRBD2
TGTGCCAGTAGCCGGGACTACCAATTAGGAGATGAGCAGTTCTTC
CASSRDYQLGDEQFF
>TRBV29-1|TRBJ1-3|.|TRBD1
TGCAGCGCTAGAGAGGTGGCAGGGGGCTTCTCTGGAAACACCATATATTTT
CSAREVAGGFSGNTIYF
>TRBV6-2/TRBV6-3|TRBJ1-1|.|TRBD1
TGTGCCAGCAGTAACCAACCGGGACAGGATAGCACTGAAGCTTTCTTT
CASSNQPGQDSTEAFF
>TRBV27|TRBJ1-2|.|.
TGTGCCAGCAGTCTTACAGGGTTTGGTAACTATGGCTACACCTTC
CASSLTGFGNYGYTF
>TRBV28|TRBJ2-6|.|.
TGTGCCAGCAGTTTACCAGGGAGCTCTGGGGCCAACGTCCTGACTTTC
CASSLPGSSGANVLTF
>TRBV25-1|TRBJ2-7|.|.
TGTGCCAGCAGTGAAACAGTGCGCCACGAGCAGTACTTC
CASSETVRHEQYF
>TRBV11-2|TRBJ2-2|many|.
TGTGCCAGCAGGCACTCGGGCCAGTTTATTGCCGGGGAGCTGTTTTTT
CASRHSGQFIAGELFF
>TRBV7-8|TRBJ2-7|few|TRBD1
TGTGCCAGCAGCTTAGTACAGGGGGGCTACGAGCAGTACTTC
CASSLVQGGYEQYF
>TRBV28|TRBJ1-1|.|.
TGTGCCAGCAGCCCTCGGACAGATGAAGCTTTCTTT
CASSPRTDEAFF
>TRBV7-9|TRBJ2-4|many|.
TGTGCCAGCAGCTTCCCGCCCGATCAGGGAACCTACATAGCCAAAAACATTCAGTACTTC
CASSFPPDQGTYIAKNIQYF
>TRBV29-1|TRBJ2-1|.|.
TGCAGCGTTGAATCGGGGGTGGACAATGAGCAGTTCTTC
CSVESGVDNEQFF
>TRBV2|TRBJ2-2|.|.
TGTGCCAGCAGTGAAGAGGTGACCGGGGAGCTGTTTTTT
CASSEEVTGELFF
>TRBV12-3/TRBV12-4|TRBJ1-3|.|.
TGTGCCAGCAGTTTGGCCCGAAACTCTGGAAACACCATATATTTT
CASSLARNSGNTIYF
>TRBV5-1|TRBJ2-1|.|.
TGCGCCAGCAGCCGCGGGGAAGTATACAATGAGCGGTTCTTC
CASSRGEVYNERFF
>TRBV6-2/TRBV6-3|TRBJ2-1|.|.
TGTGCCAGCAGTTACAGGGGACACTACAATGAGCAGTTCTTC
CASSYRGHYNEQFF
>TRBV7-2|TRBJ2-5|.|.
TGTGCCAGCAGCTTAGCTCTAGCCGAGACCCAGTACTTC
CASSLALAETQYF
>TRBV19|TRBJ2-1|few|.
TGTGCCAGTAGTATAGATCGAGGGACTCCGACCTACAATGAGCAGTTCTTC
CASSIDRGTPTYNEQFF
>TRBV7-9|TRBJ1-1|.|.
TGTGCCAGCAGACGGACGGAAGCGAACACTGAAGCTTTCTTT
CASRRTEANTEAFF
>TRBV7-2|TRBJ2-5|many|TRBD2
TGTGCCAGCAGCCAGCCTAGCGGGAGACGGGAGACCCAGTACTTC
CASSQPSGRRETQYF
>TRBV29-1|TRBJ1-2|.|.
TGCAGCGTTGAAGGAGGGACTAACTATGGCTACACCTTC
CSVEGGTNYGYTF
>TRBV28|TRBJ2-1|many|.
TGTGCCAGCAGTTTTCTTAGCGGCTCCTACAATGAGCAGTTCTTC
CASSFLSGSYNEQFF
>TRBV6-2/TRBV6-3|TRBJ2-1|few|TRBD2
TGTGCCAGTAGCGGGAGTCCCAATGAGCAGTTCTTC
CASSGSPNEQFF
>TRBV5-6|TRBJ2-3|.|.
TGTGCCAGCAGCCTAATGGGGGTTACAACAGATACGCAGTATTTT
CASSLMGVTTDTQYF
>TRBV20-1|TRBJ2-1|.|.
TGCAGTGCTTGGACAAAAGCTAATGAGCAGTTCTTC
CSAWTKANEQFF
>TRBV7-2|TRBJ1-4|.|.
TGTGCCAGCAGCTTACAGGTCGGGGGTGAAAAACTGTTTTTT
CASSLQVGGEKLFF
>TRBV19|TRBJ1-5|.|.
TGTGCCAGTCGGGTAGACAGCCTCAATCAGCCCCAGCATTTT
CASRVDSLNQPQHF
>TRBV4-1|TRBJ1-1|few|.
TGCGCCAGCAGTCCACCGGGATCTGAAGCTTTCTTT
CASSPPGSEAFF
>TRBV6-2/TRBV6-3|TRBJ1-1|few|TRBD1
TGTGCCAGCAGTTACGACCCGGGACAGGGGATGAACACTGAAGCTTTCTTT
CASSYDPGQGMNTEAFF